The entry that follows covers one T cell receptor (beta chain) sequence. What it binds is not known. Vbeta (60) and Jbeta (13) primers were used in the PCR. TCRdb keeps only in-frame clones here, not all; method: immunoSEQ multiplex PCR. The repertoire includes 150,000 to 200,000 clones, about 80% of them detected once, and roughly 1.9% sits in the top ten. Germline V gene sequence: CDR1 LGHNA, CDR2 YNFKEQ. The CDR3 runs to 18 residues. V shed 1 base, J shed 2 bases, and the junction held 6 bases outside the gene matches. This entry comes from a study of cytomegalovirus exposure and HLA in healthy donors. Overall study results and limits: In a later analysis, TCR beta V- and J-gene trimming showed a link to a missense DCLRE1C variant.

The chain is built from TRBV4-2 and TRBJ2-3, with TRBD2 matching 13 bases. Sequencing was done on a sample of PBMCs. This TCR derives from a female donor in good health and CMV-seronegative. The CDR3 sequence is CASSQVLAGGRATDTQYF. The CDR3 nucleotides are TGTGCCAGCAGCCAAGTACTAGCGGGGGGGCGGGCCACAGATACGCAGTATTTT.